A single TCR beta chain is shown here with its context. Its antigen is not known. The sample comes from a study of T cell responses to AZD1222 COVID-19 vaccine. Study information: Second-dose recipients at about 4 or about 12 weeks were treated as one pooled group. Study-wide findings and caveats: Females made up more of the donors, who were largely white British, and clonal diversity may have come out too low. In the spike-specific TCR repertoire, nearly half reportedly target unmutated variant regions. Only a handful of AZD1222 recipients tested seropositive at baseline.

The CDR3 is 14 amino acids. V was cut by 0 bases and J by 5 bases, with 8 bases left in between. CDR1 and CDR2 (germline): LGHNA, YNFKEQ. The data were produced by immunoSEQ multiplex PCR, yet TCRdb's version contains in-frame clones alone and is incomplete. The table records roughly 140,000 clones, 94% of them present only once. This sample comprised peripheral blood, obtained on day 0 of AZD1222 vaccination. The receptor was isolated from an adult in good health. The chain carries TRBV4-2 and TRBJ2-1, with no clear D. The CDR3 sequence: CASSQEQRNNEQFF. The CDR3 DNA is TGTGCCAGCAGCCAAGAGCAGCGAAACAATGAGCAGTTCTTC.